Reported below is one T cell receptor (beta chain). Its target is not known. These data belong to a study of T cells expressing NK-cell markers. One entry per CDR3 protein, without DNA, is what TCRdb gives after re-calling the 5' RACE reads. This sample's table has about 120,000 distinct CDR3 sequences. Findings and caveats of the study: Of CD8+ T cells, roughly 1.0-7.0% belonged to dominant NKG2C+ clonotypes in six donors. Once again these clonotypes came out on top in the CD3+CD56-NKG2C+ fraction of several donors.

CDR1 and CDR2 from the germline V gene are MNHEY and SVGAGI. This CDR3 has 12 amino acids. This sequence joins TRBV6-5 and TRBJ2-7; checking the TCRdb D call of TRBD1 is not possible without DNA. Input material: blood T cells: a sorted CD56 or NKG2C T cell subset, CD4+ or CD8+ T cells, or bulk PBMC T cells (not recorded which). This TCR came from a woman between 18 and 75 years old in good health. The CDR3 reads CASQGDTYEQYF.